The 12 T cell receptor beta chains below all came from one sample that was sequenced in a study of blood T cells in healthy people across ages. Then a second PCR, running about 7 to 11 cycles, was carried out with a sample-barcoded 5' primer and a J-beta primer mix. TCRdb re-called the 5' RACE reads through MiXCR, storing one row per CDR3 protein. Among some 1.5 million distinct CDR3 sequences, 28% were seen once, and the ten largest hold 7.7%. Sequenced sample: blood. These receptor sequences come from a woman aged 25 to 39 in good health.

A few counts support this clonotype. The chain uses TRBV12-3 or TRBV12-4 and TRBJ2-1; the D is unclear. Deletions cut 3 bases from V and 5 bases from J, with 11 bases between. The CDR3 spans 14 residues. Here the CDR3 DNA reads TGTGCCAGCAGTTTTGGGCAGAGACACAATGAGCAGTTCTTC. It specifies CASSFGQRHNEQFF.

The chain joins TRBV19 to TRBJ1-5, with D maybe TRBD1 (6 bases). This CDR3 spans 18 amino acids. Germline V gene lookup returns CDR1 LNHDA and CDR2 SQIVND (reference sequence). V was trimmed by 6 bases and J by 1 base, leaving 22 bases between them. The CDR3 protein is CASRPIHGQILSNQPQHF. The CDR3 nucleotides read TGTGCCAGTAGACCTATACACGGACAGATACTGAGCAATCAGCCCCAGCATTTT.

The chain links TRBV20-1 to TRBJ2-4; D is possibly TRBD1 (6 bases). The J call may be wrong; the DNA end is better matched by TRBJ2-7. CDR1 is DFQATT, CDR2 SNEGSKA, per germline (reference sequence). The CDR3 sequence is 14 residues long. CDR3 region: CSAAQPGTTHEQYF. The DNA for the CDR3 is TGCAGTGCCGCTCAACCCGGGACAACCCACGAGCAGTACTTC.

This clonotype has ten or more counts. The CDR3 nucleotides read TGTGCCAGCAGCTCCCGGGACCACGATTACTTAGAGACCCAGTACTTC. Translating gives CASSSRDHDYLETQYF. The chain combines TRBV3-1 with TRBJ2-5; either TRBD1 or TRBD2 may supply D (5 bases each). In germline, CDR1 is LGHDT, CDR2 YNNKEL (reference sequence). The CDR3 has 16 residues. V lost 5 bases and J lost 4, with 20 bases in between.

In this sample, this clonotype turned up a few times. The chain links TRBV10-2 to TRBJ2-2, with D tentatively TRBD1 or TRBD2 (6 bases each). The CDR3 is 16 residues long. The germline gives CDR1 WSHSY, CDR2 SAAADI. Trimming pared 6 bases from V and 5 bases from J, leaving 19 bases between. The CDR3 DNA reads TGCGCCAGCAGGTCCCCCGGCCGGGGGCCGACCGGGGAGCTGTTTTTT. Its translation: CASRSPGRGPTGELFF.

This clonotype is a singleton in its sample. The rearrangement uses TRBV6-5 and TRBJ1-1, with unresolved D. The ends were cut back, 0 bases at V and 2 bases at J, with 7 bases in the middle. This CDR3 contains 14 residues. Germline V gene lookup returns CDR1 MNHEY and CDR2 SVGAGI. Here the CDR3 reads CASSYSDDNTEAFF. The CDR3 DNA reads TGTGCCAGCAGTTACTCAGACGATAACACTGAAGCTTTCTTT.

In its sample, this clonotype was seen many times. This chain links TRBV11-2 with TRBJ1-4; TRBD1 might be the D (5 bases). V lost 6 bases, J lost 7 bases, and 12 bases lay in between. The length of the CDR3 is 13 residues. From germline, CDR1 is SGHAT and CDR2 FQNNGV. The CDR3 bases are TGTGCCAGCAGTCTAGTCGGGGGTGAAAAACTGTTTTTT. It translates to CASSLVGGEKLFF.

The table lists this clonotype with a few counts. The chain recombines TRBV12-3 or TRBV12-4 with TRBJ1-2; D gene unclear. V dropped 3 bases and J dropped 8 bases, with 13 bases sitting between them. This CDR3 is 13 amino acids long. The CDR3 loop is CASSFRWAEGYTF. In nucleotides, the CDR3 is TGTGCCAGCAGTTTCCGATGGGCGGAGGGCTACACCTTC.

This clonotype was picked up many times. The chain is built from TRBV7-2 and TRBJ2-4; TRBD1 matches at 8 bases. J was trimmed by 8 bases and V by 4 bases; bases with no gene match: 7. This CDR3 spans 14 amino acids. CDR1 is SGHTA, CDR2 FQGNSA, per germline. The CDR3 bases are TGTGCCAGCAGCTCGACAGGGGCGGTGGACATTCAGTACTTC. It is translated as CASSSTGAVDIQYF.

This chain joins TRBV18 and TRBJ2-1; D is perhaps TRBD1 or TRBD2 (6 bases each). This CDR3 spans 13 amino acids. The ends were cut back, 8 bases at V and 8 bases at J, with 16 bases in the middle. Germline values: CDR1 KGHSH, CDR2 LQKENI. This CDR3 reads CASLRGRSDEQFF. DNA of the CDR3: TGTGCCAGCCTTAGGGGGAGGAGCGATGAGCAGTTCTTC.

The rearrangement links TRBV6-2 or TRBV6-3 to TRBJ2-4; possible D gene TRBD2, 6 bases. Germline V gene data show CDR1 as MNHEY and CDR2 as SVGEGT. The CDR3 runs 14 residues. V lost 8 bases and J lost 4, with 15 bases in between. For the CDR3, the DNA is TGTGCCAGCTTAAGAAGCGGGCAGAAAAACATTCAGTACTTC. It translates to CASLRSGQKNIQYF.

This clonotype has just one count. This may come from a read error, since a much larger clone is one base off. The chain uses TRBV7-2 and TRBJ2-1; D may be TRBD2 (6 bases). The J call is in doubt because the DNA end fits TRBJ2-7 better. This CDR3 region has 15 residues. Germline V CDR1 and CDR2: SGHTA, FQGNSA. The CDR3 spells CASSYTGVPYNEQYF. The CDR3 nucleotides are TGTGCCAGCAGCTATACGGGAGTTCCCTACAATGAGCAGTACTTC.